This T cell receptor beta chain stems from a study of blood T cell repertoires in COVID-19. Study context: Some COVID-19 samples were acute and others convalescent; all came from the United States, Italy and Spain.

From germline, CDR1 is SGHNT and CDR2 YYREEE (reference sequence). V lost 4 bases, J lost 6 bases, and 3 bases stayed unmatched. There are 14 residues in the CDR3. Some clones are missing from TCRdb's copy, which holds only in-frame ones; the method was immunoSEQ multiplex PCR. The sample shows 230,000 or so clones, approximately 84% of them seen only once. The clonotype originates from a man aged 50-59 years with active or convalescent COVID-19. The material sequenced was peripheral blood. This chain uses TRBV5-4 with TRBJ1-4; 10 bases line up with TRBD1. The CDR3 sequence is CASSPTGGDEKLFF. The CDR3 DNA is TGTGCCAGCAGCCCGACAGGGGGCGATGAAAAACTGTTTTTT.